The 8 T cell receptor beta chains presented below share a single source sample, sequenced in a study of control samples from healthy donors and cancer patients. The data were produced by immunoSEQ multiplex PCR, yet TCRdb's version contains in-frame clones alone and is incomplete. The table includes around 140,000 clones, roughly 94% detected once. Sequencing was done on a sample of blood. These receptors all come from a man in his forties in good health.

The chain carries TRBV6-1 and TRBJ2-1; 7 bases are shared with TRBD2. Looked up from germline, CDR1 is MNHNS and CDR2 is SASEGT. The CDR3 extends over 13 amino acids. With 1 base clipped from V and 14 bases from J, the junction kept 8 bases outside the gene matches. CDR3 sequence reads: CASSEGWRERKFF. The CDR3, as DNA: TGTGCCAGCAGTGAAGGCTGGCGGGAGAGAAAGTTCTTC.

A single count supports this clone. V and J are TRBV9 and TRBJ2-3; possibly TRBD1 for D (5 bases). This CDR3 spans 17 amino acids. Germline lookup yields CDR1 SGDLS and CDR2 YYNGEE. The V end lost 0 bases, the J end lost 0 bases, and 14 bases lay between the germline ends. Here the CDR3 DNA reads TGTGCCAGCAGCGTAGCTCAGGGATACTGGAGCACAGATACGCAGTATTTT. Protein: CASSVAQGYWSTDTQYF.

The rearrangement joins TRBV5-1 to TRBJ1-4; the match to TRBD1 covers 9 bases. J was trimmed by 8 bases and V by 2 bases; bases with no gene match: 7. From germline, CDR1 is SGHRS and CDR2 YFSETQ. CDR3 length: 15 residues. CDR3 residues: CASSFGQGKGEKLFF. The CDR3 DNA reads TGCGCCAGCAGCTTTGGACAGGGGAAGGGGGAAAAACTGTTTTTT. The complete variable domain, with remaining parts taken from reference TRBV5-1 and TRBJ1-4, reads KAGVTQTPRYLIKTRGQQVTLSCSPISGHRSVSWYQQTPGQGLQFLFEYFSETQRNKGNFPGRFSGRQFSNSRSEMNVSTLELGDSALYLCASSFGQGKGEKLFFGSGTQLSVL.

The chain employs TRBV3-1 (or the pseudogene TRBV3-2) and TRBJ1-2; D is unresolved. This CDR3 has 15 residues. Trimming shortened V by 1 base and J by 4 bases, and 13 bases separated the two germline ends. Per the germline V gene, CDR1 is LGHDT and CDR2 is YNNKEL (reference sequence). CDR3 DNA: TGTGCCAGCAGCCAAGGGGGAACAGCCCTCTATGGCTACACCTTC. Translating it yields CASSQGGTALYGYTF.

The CDR3, as DNA: TGCGCCAGCAGTGACCTTAGCGGGAGGGCCGAAGAGACCCAGTACTTC. Encoded protein: CASSDLSGRAEETQYF. The rearrangement joins TRBV10-1 to TRBJ2-5, with 11 bases matching TRBD2. Unmatched junction bases numbered 6, after V lost 3 bases and J lost 3 bases. Germline values: CDR1 WNHNN, CDR2 SYGVQD (reference sequence). The CDR3 has 16 residues.

The CDR3 here is CATSDFKVRHSVSLAKNIQYF. In DNA form, the CDR3 reads TGTGCCACCAGTGATTTCAAAGTTAGACATAGCGTTAGTCTAGCCAAAAACATTCAGTACTTC. V and J are TRBV24-1 and TRBJ2-4, with D possibly matching TRBD2 (5 bases). The CDR3 loop spans 21 amino acids. The V end was cut by 1 base, the J end by 0 bases, with 24 bases between. CDR1 and CDR2 from the germline V gene are KGHDR and SFDVKD.

The CDR3 nucleotides are TGCGCCAGCAGCCAAGGGCGGGGAGCGATGTCCTATGGCTACACCTTC. Translating gives CASSQGRGAMSYGYTF. The chain combines TRBV4-3 with TRBJ1-2, with D unresolved. Germline V gives CDR1 LGHNA, CDR2 YSLEER. Trimming left V 1 base short and J 4 bases short, with 16 bases between. The CDR3 has 16 amino acids.

J is TRBJ1-1 and V is TRBV6-5; D is perhaps TRBD1 (5 bases). This CDR3 spans 14 amino acids. Germline lookup yields CDR1 MNHEY and CDR2 SVGAGI. Trimming took off 0 bases at V and 2 bases at J, with 7 bases between the two ends. The CDR3 sequence: CASSYSWDNTEAFF. The CDR3 DNA sequence: TGTGCCAGCAGTTACTCCTGGGACAACACTGAAGCTTTCTTT.